Below are 13 T cell receptor beta chains sequenced from a single sample in a study of metastatic and nonmetastatic thyroid tumors. Before thyroid surgery, none of the patients had received any treatment. Through MiXCR, TCRdb re-clonotyped the PCR reads. The table has fewer than 30,000 clones, around 15% seen once; the top ten hold about 4.5%. The source material was blood. The source of these receptors is a female donor with papillary thyroid cancer or a benign thyroid nodule (not recorded which). Some clones in this sample may be carry-over from other donors' samples.

The sample holds a few counts of this clone. It may be a read error: a sequence one base away is much more abundant. The chain links TRBV28 to TRBJ1-2; the D gene is possibly TRBD1 (5 bases). Trimming shortened V by 5 bases and J by 12 bases, and 13 bases separated the two germline ends. The V gene's germline CDR1 is MDHEN and CDR2 SYDVKM. The CDR3 totals 11 residues. The CDR3 here is CASSAGEGHTF. The CDR3 DNA follows: TGTGCCAGCAGTGCGGGGGAAGGCCACACCTTC.

The chain has TRBV4-3 and TRBJ2-7, with unresolved D. Trimming pared 0 bases from V and 0 bases from J, leaving 12 bases between. This CDR3 is built from 16 residues. Germline V gene data show CDR1 as LGHNA and CDR2 as YSLEER. CDR3 nucleotides: TGCGCCAGCAGCCAAGATAGCAACTCGCCCTCCTACGAGCAGTACTTC. Its protein product is CASSQDSNSPSYEQYF.

The table lists this clone with many counts. The V gene is TRBV11-1, the J gene TRBJ2-2, with 9 bases identical to TRBD1. Germline assignment: CDR1 SGHAT and CDR2 FQDESV (reference sequence). With 5 bases clipped from V and 0 bases from J, the junction kept 7 bases outside the gene matches. CDR3 size: 17 residues. This CDR3 reads CASSTNWDRANTGELFF. Here the CDR3 DNA reads TGTGCCAGCAGCACCAACTGGGACAGGGCGAACACCGGGGAGCTGTTTTTT.

This clone was detected ten times or more. A much larger clone is a single base away; this may be a read error. This sample also contains other DNA sequences that code for the same CDR3. The chain recombines TRBV6-1 with TRBJ1-1, with D possibly being TRBD1 (5 bases). The CDR3 runs 13 residues. Germline V gene data show CDR1 as MNHNS and CDR2 as SASEGT. DNA of the CDR3: TGTGTCAGCACCCCCTGGCAGGGAGGGGTAGCTTTCTTT. This sequence encodes CVSTPWQGGVAFF.

Sample share makes this clone medium-sized. V and J are TRBV12-3 or TRBV12-4 and TRBJ2-1; TRBD1 is a possible D gene (5 bases). CDR3 length equals 10 residues. V lost 4 bases, J lost 10 bases, and 5 bases lay in between. CDR3 loop: CASSWGEQFF. DNA of the CDR3: TGTGCCAGCAGTTGGGGCGAGCAGTTCTTC.

The chain uses TRBV20-1 and TRBJ1-1; D is perhaps TRBD1 (6 bases). The CDR3 is 15 amino acids. The germline V and J ends were trimmed by 1 base and 0 bases, with 12 bases remaining between them. Germline loops: CDR1 DFQATT, CDR2 SNEGSKA (reference sequence). The chain's CDR3 is CSARGDNLMNTEAFF. In nucleotides, the CDR3 is TGCAGTGCTAGAGGGGACAACCTCATGAACACTGAAGCTTTCTTT.

The rearrangement uses TRBV27 and TRBJ2-1; TRBD2 is a possible D gene (7 bases). V gave up 5 bases and J gave up 9 bases, with 20 bases separating them. Germline CDR1 and CDR2: MNHEY and SMNVEV (reference sequence). The CDR3 is made up of 15 amino acids. Here the CDR3 reads CASSLGAGAEREQFF. CDR3 DNA sequence: TGTGCCAGCAGTCTCGGGGCGGGGGCGGAACGTGAGCAGTTCTTC.

This clone has ten or more counts. V gene TRBV10-3 combines with J gene TRBJ1-1; D perhaps matches TRBD1 (5 bases). CDR1 ENHRY and CDR2 SYGVKD come from the germline V gene. This CDR3 comprises 13 residues. The V and J ends lost 11 bases and 3 bases respectively, with 16 bases between them. The CDR3 loop is CAAKQGPDTEAFF. In DNA form, the CDR3 reads TGTGCCGCCAAGCAGGGTCCGGACACTGAAGCTTTCTTT.

The chain has TRBV5-1 and TRBJ1-2, with no clear D. Trimming pared 0 bases from V and 4 bases from J, leaving 10 bases between. The CDR3 has 14 amino acids. The germline V gene has CDR1 SGHRS and CDR2 YFSETQ. CDR3 DNA sequence: TGCGCCAGCAGCTTGGATGTATGGGGCTATGGCTACACCTTC. It codes for CASSLDVWGYGYTF.

The sample holds many counts of this clone. The chain links TRBV19 to TRBJ1-2; D may be TRBD1 (6 bases). CDR3 length: 13 residues. The V end lost 7 bases, the J end lost 0 bases, and 9 bases lay between the germline ends. Germline assignment: CDR1 LNHDA and CDR2 SQIVND (reference sequence). CDR3 bases: TGTGCCAGTAAGAGGACAGCTAACTATGGCTACACCTTC. It is translated as CASKRTANYGYTF.

This clone is labeled as medium-sized. This chain joins TRBV12-3 or TRBV12-4 and TRBJ2-7; 11 positions match TRBD2. With V trimmed by 4 bases and J by 1 base, 6 bases remained unmatched. This CDR3 is 16 amino acids long. Here the CDR3 DNA reads TGTGCCAGCAGTTGGATGACTAGCGGGGATTCCTACGAGCAGTACTTC. Protein sequence: CASSWMTSGDSYEQYF.

The table lists this clone with many counts. The chain recombines TRBV20-1 with TRBJ2-1; 10 nucleotides line up with TRBD2. This CDR3 region has 16 residues. CDR1 is DFQATT and CDR2 is SNEGSKA in the germline V gene (reference sequence). V shed 6 bases, J shed 7 bases, and the junction held 15 bases outside the gene matches. The CDR3 nucleotides read TGCAGTGCGCGTAAGGGAGCGGGAGGGACGTGGAATGAGCAGTTCTTC. Protein: CSARKGAGGTWNEQFF.

Concerning this clone: A single base separates this from a much larger clone, so it may be a read error. The same CDR3 also results from other DNA sequences found in this sample. This rearrangement joins TRBV3-1 to TRBJ2-5, with D perhaps matching TRBD1 (6 bases). CDR1 is LGHDT, CDR2 YNNKEL, per germline (reference sequence). The CDR3 sequence is 17 residues long. CDR3 DNA sequence: TGTGCTAGCAGCCAAGAGTCCGGATACAGGGCTGAAGAGACCCAGTACTTC. It yields the protein CASSQESGYRAEETQYF.